The sequence of this TCR beta chain was determined in a study of shared clonotypes between healthy human individuals. Whole-study findings and limits: Roughly 4.7% was the fraction of naive CD4 clonotypes found shared across four donors. It was expected that sequencing depth would affect clonotype sharing among donors.

Trimming stripped 4 bases from V and 5 bases from J, with 11 bases between. Germline lookup yields CDR1 MGHDK and CDR2 SYGVNS. The CDR3 has 14 residues. Assay: immunoSEQ multiplex PCR; the TCRdb copy retains only in-frame clones and omits some. The table includes a few million clones, roughly 92% detected once. This clone was detected once. Its antigen is as yet unknown. The sequence derives from a man aged 18-30 years in good health. Sequencing was done on a sample of naive CD4+ T cells sorted from blood. Subset here: CD45RA+ positively selected. This chain connects TRBV25-1 to TRBJ1-4; a possible D gene is TRBD1 (5 bases). As DNA, the CDR3 is TGTGCCAGCAGTGTACAGGATCCAAATGAAAAACTGTTTTTT. Protein product: CASSVQDPNEKLFF.